A selection of T cell receptor beta chains follows, all from one sample in a study of CD8+CD57+ T cells in acquired aplastic anemia. Each CDR3 protein gets one entry after TCRdb re-called the reads with MiXCR. The table includes about 190,000 distinct CDR3 sequences, nearly 50% detected once. The sample comprised sorted CD4+, CD8+, or CD8+CD57+ T cells (not recorded which) from PBMCs. The receptor set was obtained from a human donor with aplastic anemia. Both conserved end residues are part of each CDR3.

v_call,cdr3_aa
TRBV5-1,CASRPRDGGRGNEKLFF
TRBV19,CASRKGGFSSTDTQYF
TRBV20-1,CSARVRSNNSPLHF
TRBV13,CASSISGVEKLFF
TRBV18,CASSPTDSYEQYF
TRBV15,CATSRPNGNTIYF
TRBV12-3/TRBV12-4,CASTKYSNQPQHF
TRBV10-3,CASSLGGLAGGGETQYF
TRBV10-1,CASSYRGEVSPLHF
TRBV11-2,CASSLESTGGGNTIYF
TRBV15,CATSRRTGTAANYGYTF
TRBV12-3/TRBV12-4,CASSFRNNSPLHF
TRBV14,CASSQETQYF
TRBV20-1,CSARVQAYGYTF
TRBV19,CASSPTIQGVGYEQYF
TRBV24-1,CATSKGPGARELFF
TRBV9,CASSVGDRTQETQYF
TRBV20-1,CSARRTPDDYEQYF
TRBV20-1,CSAHSRVHEKLFF
TRBV24-1,CATSRGRALAGELFF
TRBV14,CASSLQDRAMETQYF
TRBV2,CASPRQSSYNEQFF
TRBV14,CASRSGTGSQEQYF
TRBV10-2,CASSGTGPGTGELFF
TRBV12-3/TRBV12-4,CASRGEQAEAFF
TRBV7-8,CASSLEAGVYGYTF
TRBV6-1,CASSESSGGTDTQYF
TRBV7-9,CASSLVARNEQFF
TRBV9,CASSGGQSGNTIYF
TRBV25-1,CASTVLNSPLHF
TRBV11-2,CASSFYSLPYEQYF
TRBV12-3/TRBV12-4,CASGQTSGRYYEQYF
TRBV28,CASKRNRITGGYTF
TRBV4-2,CASSQGGTGDYGYTF
TRBV2,CASSEAQTADNSPLHF
TRBV6-5,CASSYLGQGYEQYF
TRBV5-6,CASSSGPASGWTDTQYF
TRBV19,CASSTGTGVGNEQFF
TRBV20-1,CSAMVGQGNQPQHF
TRBV5-1,CASSPGFNTEAFF
TRBV24-1,CATSDQAPYEQYF
TRBV3-1,CASSPGPTNNYGYTF
TRBV7-8,CASSPTTTGGSYNEQFF
TRBV19,CASSTNRGSEQYF
TRBV4-3,CASSHRWKEKLFF
TRBV10-3,CAISETRTGELFF
TRBV6-1,CASSEDRVYTQYF